Below, one T cell receptor (beta chain) is given with its context. Germline V gives CDR1 GTSNPN, CDR2 SVGIG (reference sequence). V dropped 7 bases and J dropped 3; count of bases not matched to a gene: 8. This CDR3 contains 13 residues. Treatment meaning: roughly 20 received Ad26.COV2.S at low or high dose, single or two shots; 5 received placebo; per-sample allocation not given. Repertoires come from day 63 after the first vaccine or placebo injection. The data were produced by immunoSEQ multiplex PCR, yet TCRdb's version contains in-frame clones alone and is incomplete. The table lists some 400,000 clones, approximately 91% of them singletons. These data come from a study of Ad26.COV2.S vaccination and SARS-CoV-2 variants. Study-level information: Each vaccinee took Ad26.COV2.S intramuscularly, once or twice 56 days apart.

The rearrangement uses TRBV30 and TRBJ1-1; 7 bases map to TRBD1. Sequenced material: peripheral blood, taken in a trial of Ad26.COV2.S vaccine versus placebo. This clonotype was sampled from a person aged 18-65 years who received the Ad26.COV2.S COVID-19 vaccine or a placebo. For the CDR3, the DNA is TGTGCCTCAACCCAGGGGGTCGACACTGAAGCTTTCTTT. It specifies CASTQGVDTEAFF.